These T cell receptor beta chains were read from a single sample in a study of identical twins. From the 5' RACE reads, TCRdb called clonotypes with MiXCR, one entry per CDR3 protein. This sample has roughly 240,000 distinct CDR3 sequences, with 6.5% to 9% found just once. Another study also made use of these data, one on yellow fever vaccine responses in identical twins.

The sequenced sample consisted of CD8+ T cells sorted from blood. The source of these receptors is a woman in her late teens or twenties in good health. The CDR3 runs from the conserved cysteine through the conserved F or W. D genes are given only for firm matches. Clone size is shown for a subset of rows, as once, few, many or a class of expanded clone.

V gene,J gene,clone size,D gene,CDR3 DNA,CDR3 protein
TRBV9,TRBJ2-2,.,.,TGTGCCAGCAGCCCAAAATTATGGGGGCAGGACACCGGGGAGCTGTTTTTT,CASSPKLWGQDTGELFF
TRBV4-1,TRBJ1-5,many,.,TGCGCCAGCAGCCAAGTTTTGGGGGGTAGCAATCAGCCCCAGCATTTT,CASSQVLGGSNQPQHF
TRBV28,TRBJ2-3,.,.,TGTGCCAGCAGTCGATACCAGGGAGCAAGGGATACGCAGTATTTT,CASSRYQGARDTQYF
TRBV24-1,TRBJ2-3,few,TRBD2,TGTGCCACAGATAGCGGGAGCACAGATACGCAGTATTTT,CATDSGSTDTQYF
TRBV3-1,TRBJ2-3,.,.,TGTGCCAGCAGCCAAGTGGCGGAACGGCATACGCAGTATTTT,CASSQVAERHTQYF
TRBV4-1,TRBJ2-5,.,TRBD2,TGCGCCAGCAGCCAACCCCTAGCGGGAGGGAGTGGGGAGACCCAGTACTTC,CASSQPLAGGSGETQYF
TRBV6-5,TRBJ2-1,many,TRBD2,TGTGCCAGCAGTTATAATCCTAGCGGGAGTAGCAATGAGCAGTTCTTC,CASSYNPSGSSNEQFF
TRBV12-5,TRBJ2-1,many,.,TGTGCTAGTGGTTTTGGGGGAGTCAATGAGCAGTTCTTC,CASGFGGVNEQFF
TRBV7-9,TRBJ2-5,few,TRBD2,TGTGCCAGCAGCTTACGGGTAGCGGGTGATGAGACCCAGTACTTC,CASSLRVAGDETQYF
TRBV20-1,TRBJ2-3,many,TRBD1,TGCAGTGCTAGAGAATCCGGGACAGGGGATCTAATGTGGACAGATACGCAGTATTTT,CSARESGTGDLMWTDTQYF
TRBV12-3/TRBV12-4,TRBJ2-1,many,.,TGTGCCAGCAGTTTGGGTGGTCTCTACAATGAGCAGTTCTTC,CASSLGGLYNEQFF
TRBV12-3/TRBV12-4,TRBJ1-4,few,.,TGTGCCAGCAGTTTATCGGTTGAGGAACTGTTTTTT,CASSLSVEELFF
TRBV27,TRBJ2-1,few,TRBD2,TGTGCCAGCAGTTCGGGGGGAATATACAATGAGCAGTTCTTC,CASSSGGIYNEQFF
TRBV7-7,TRBJ2-2,.,.,TGTGCCAGCAGCTCACTGGGAGAAACCGGGGAGCTGTTTTTT,CASSSLGETGELFF
TRBV19,TRBJ2-5,.,TRBD2,TGTGCCACCTCACGCGGGACTACCTCAAGAAGGACCCAGTACTTC,CATSRGTTSRRTQYF
TRBV12-3/TRBV12-4,TRBJ2-5,many,.,TGTGCCAGCAGAACGCACAACCAAGAGACCCAGTACTTC,CASRTHNQETQYF
TRBV6-5,TRBJ2-6,few,.,TGTGCCAGCAGTTATATCTCTGGGGCCAACGTCCTGACTTTC,CASSYISGANVLTF
TRBV28,TRBJ2-7,.,TRBD2,TGTGCCAGCAGTCCATTAGCGGGAGCAACCTACGAGCAGTACTTC,CASSPLAGATYEQYF
TRBV4-1,TRBJ2-5,many,.,TGTGCCAGCAGCCAGAGGGAGACCCAGTACTTC,CASSQRETQYF
TRBV5-1,TRBJ2-2,few,TRBD1,TGCGCCAGCAGCTCAACCGGGACAGGGTTGGTCGGGGAGCTGTTTTTT,CASSSTGTGLVGELFF
TRBV5-1,TRBJ2-2,many,TRBD1,TGCGCCAGCAGCTTGGCCGGCTGGGACAGATACTTCACGAACACCGGGGAGCTGTTTTTT,CASSLAGWDRYFTNTGELFF
TRBV4-2,TRBJ2-3,.,.,TGTGCCAGCAGCCTGGAAGGAGGGACAACAGATACGCAGTATTTT,CASSLEGGTTDTQYF
TRBV20-1,TRBJ2-1,many,TRBD2,TGCAGTGCTAGATTCCCTAGCGGGAGGTCAAATGAGCAGTTCTTC,CSARFPSGRSNEQFF
TRBV7-9,TRBJ1-5,many,TRBD1,TGTGCCAGCAGTACCGGGACAGGGTCTAGCAATCAGCCCCAGCATTTT,CASSTGTGSSNQPQHF
TRBV28,TRBJ2-4,many,TRBD2,TGTGCCAGCAGTTTAAGCGGGAGGTCCCTAGCCAAAAACATTCAGTACTTC,CASSLSGRSLAKNIQYF
TRBV7-9,TRBJ2-1,.,.,TGTGCCACCTGGGGGGGCAGCCGGTTGTTTGACAATGAGCAGTTCTTC,CATWGGSRLFDNEQFF
TRBV12-3/TRBV12-4,TRBJ1-1,.,TRBD1,TGTGCCAGCAGTTTAATCCGGACAGGGAACACTGAAGCTTTCTTT,CASSLIRTGNTEAFF
TRBV5-6,TRBJ1-1,.,.,TGTGCCAGCAGCTTGGAATCTGGGGTTGGTACTGAAGCTTTCTTT,CASSLESGVGTEAFF
TRBV15,TRBJ2-7,few,.,TGTGCCACCAGCAGGGATAGAAGGGAGCAGTACTTC,CATSRDRREQYF
TRBV6-5,TRBJ2-5,many,TRBD2,TGTGCCAGCAGTTACCTAGCGGGGGGGCAGGAGACCCAGTACTTC,CASSYLAGGQETQYF
TRBV10-3,TRBJ2-3,few,.,TGTGCCATCAGTGGTTTGGCGGATATCACAGATACGCAGTATTTT,CAISGLADITDTQYF
TRBV2,TRBJ2-1,few,TRBD2,TGTGCCAGCAGTGAAGCCTCAACTAGCGGGCCGATTGCCTATGAGCAGTTCTTC,CASSEASTSGPIAYEQFF
TRBV12-3/TRBV12-4,TRBJ2-7,many,TRBD1,TGTGCCAGCAGACCTCCCGGGACAGCAGCCTACGAGCAGTACTTC,CASRPPGTAAYEQYF
TRBV4-2,TRBJ2-7,few,.,TGTGCCAGCAGCCAAGTATTGACAAGCTCCTACGAGCAGTACTTC,CASSQVLTSSYEQYF
TRBV7-9,TRBJ2-1,.,TRBD1,TGTGCCAGCAGCTCCCCTGGACAGGCGAGATACAATGAGCAGTTCTTC,CASSSPGQARYNEQFF
TRBV20-1,TRBJ2-3,.,.,TGCAGTGCTAGAGACCCACTAGGCCTTAGCCCTCCAGATACGCAGTATTTT,CSARDPLGLSPPDTQYF
TRBV9,TRBJ2-3,few,.,TGTGCCAGCAGCGTAGAGTCCAGCCCCACAGATACGCAGTATTTT,CASSVESSPTDTQYF
TRBV27,TRBJ2-7,few,.,TGTGCCAGCAGTACTCGGACCCGGACCTACGAGCAGTACTTC,CASSTRTRTYEQYF
TRBV2,TRBJ2-2,once,.,TGTGCCAGCAGCGGATTAGCGTCAACCGGGGAGCTGTTTTTT,CASSGLASTGELFF
TRBV4-3,TRBJ2-7,few,TRBD1,TGCGCCAGCAGCCAAGGGCAGGGGGCTGGCTACGAGCAGTACTTC,CASSQGQGAGYEQYF
TRBV13,TRBJ1-2,few,.,TGTGCCAGCAGCTTAGAGATTAGCTATGGCTACACCTTC,CASSLEISYGYTF
TRBV19,TRBJ1-1,.,.,TGTGCCAGTAGTACCAGTGGATGGGGCACTGAAGCTTTCTTT,CASSTSGWGTEAFF
TRBV10-2,TRBJ2-7,many,TRBD2,TGCGCCAGCAGTGGGCCCTTTAGCGGGGCCACCTACGAGCAGTACTTC,CASSGPFSGATYEQYF
TRBV5-1,TRBJ2-1,many,.,TGCGCCAGCAGCTTAAGTAGTATGAATGAGCAGTTCTTC,CASSLSSMNEQFF
TRBV24-1,TRBJ1-2,.,.,TGTGCCACCAGTGACTCGGACAGATACTATGGCTACACCTTC,CATSDSDRYYGYTF
TRBV2,TRBJ2-5,.,TRBD2,TGTGCCAGCAGTGAGCAGACTAGCGGGAGTTTCCAAGAGACCCAGTACTTC,CASSEQTSGSFQETQYF
TRBV6-1,TRBJ2-7,few,TRBD1,TGTGCCAGCAGCCCGGGACAGGGGTTCGAGCAGTACTTC,CASSPGQGFEQYF
TRBV28,TRBJ2-6,.,TRBD1,TGTGCCAGCGGGACAGGGTGGCGTGGGGCCAACGTCCTGACTTTC,CASGTGWRGANVLTF
TRBV18,TRBJ1-2,many,.,TGTGCCAGCTCACCACCGACGGAGTCCTATGGCTACACCTTC,CASSPPTESYGYTF
TRBV7-9,TRBJ1-1,many,.,TGTGCCAGCACCAAGACGGGGGACACTGAAGCTTTCTTT,CASTKTGDTEAFF
TRBV7-9,TRBJ1-4,many,TRBD1,TGTGCCAGCAGCTCCAGGGGGAACGAAAAACTGTTTTTT,CASSSRGNEKLFF
TRBV12-3/TRBV12-4,TRBJ2-7,few,.,TGTGCCAGCAGCCACCCGGGGAGACCAGCCTACGAGCAGTACTTC,CASSHPGRPAYEQYF
TRBV25-1,TRBJ2-2,many,TRBD2,TGTGCCAGCAGTGCAGGACTAGGATGGGAGCTGTTTTTT,CASSAGLGWELFF